This T cell receptor beta chain was sequenced in a study of blood T cell repertoires in COVID-19. Background on the study: Samples came from the United States, Italy and Spain, spanning acute and convalescent COVID-19. The cDNA or gDNA used as material had been derived from T cells, B-cell-depleted T cells, or PBMCs.

Authors' data handling: Scientists estimated how many nucleated cells there were by amplifying reference gene primers. TCRdb's copy holds only in-frame clones and misses some; the assay was immunoSEQ multiplex PCR. V, J and clone size are those of that table, while D and trimming were read from the DNA. The sample contains more than 150,000 clones, about 89% of which appear only once. The germline CDR1 and CDR2 sequences are MNHEY and SVGEGT. This CDR3 has 14 amino acids. Between the trimmed V and J ends, which lost 5 bases and 11 bases, there was a span of 18 bases. The gene calls are TRBV6-2 or TRBV6-3 and TRBJ1-4, with D maybe TRBD1 (5 bases). The TCR was taken from a man in his forties with acute or convalescent COVID-19. Sequencing was performed on peripheral blood. CDR3 nucleotides: TGTGCCAGCAGTCCACGGGGGGGGGTGCGGAAACTGTTTTTT. Translated: CASSPRGGVRKLFF.